The clone carrying this T cell receptor (beta chain) was counted a few times. What it binds is not known. Individuals who donated were healthy Caucasians from Russia aged roughly 6 to 100. V was clipped by 5 bases and J by 4 bases, with 12 bases between them. This CDR3 is built from 13 residues. Combining a sample-barcoded 5' primer with a J-beta primer mix, a second PCR ran for 7 to 11 cycles. Each CDR3 protein gets one entry after TCRdb re-called the 5' RACE reads with MiXCR. The sample has about 1.4 million distinct CDR3 sequences, approximately 63% seen once; the top ten hold 6.5% to 8%. These data originate in a study of blood T cells in healthy people across ages. Study results and caveats: No conclusive comparison of naive versus antigen-experienced cells was possible with unsorted PBMCs. Observed TCR beta diversity per million T cells went down as age went up. This fall followed a roughly linear course with age.

The V gene is TRBV12-3 or TRBV12-4, the J gene TRBJ2-7, with no clear D. Sequencing was done on a sample of blood. This TCR derives from a man in his late teens or twenties in good health. This CDR3 reads CASSPSPRYEQYF. The CDR3 DNA is TGTGCCAGCAGTCCTTCACCTAGGTACGAGCAGTACTTC.